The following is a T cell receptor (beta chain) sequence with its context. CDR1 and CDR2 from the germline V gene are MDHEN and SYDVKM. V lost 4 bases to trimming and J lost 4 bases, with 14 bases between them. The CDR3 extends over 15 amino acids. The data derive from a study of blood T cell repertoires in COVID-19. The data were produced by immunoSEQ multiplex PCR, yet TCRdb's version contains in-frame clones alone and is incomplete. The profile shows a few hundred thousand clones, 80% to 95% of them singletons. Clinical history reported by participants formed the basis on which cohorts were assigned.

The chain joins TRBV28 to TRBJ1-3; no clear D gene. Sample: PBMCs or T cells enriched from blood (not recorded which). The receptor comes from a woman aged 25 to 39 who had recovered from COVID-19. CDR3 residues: CASSSPAIGGNTIYF. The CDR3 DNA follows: TGTGCCAGCAGTTCTCCTGCGATCGGGGGAAACACCATATATTTT.